This T cell receptor beta chain was profiled in a study of graft-versus-host responses after intestinal transplantation. At the level of the study: Following induction with anti-thymocyte globulin, all recipients were given tacrolimus and steroids for around three years.

Generated by immunoSEQ multiplex PCR, the TCRdb table keeps only in-frame clones and is missing some. Of around 100,000 clones listed, roughly nine tenths were seen once; the top ten hold approximately 0.25%. This CDR3 is built from 10 residues. Study-level points and caveats: Early post-transplant HvG declines tracked with peak circulating GvH clone levels. Allograft clonal ratios (graft-versus-host to host-versus-graft) were high in patients who had graft-donor T cell macrochimerism.

Comment on this clone: Its specificity is unknown.

This receptor was taken from a human donor who was the organ donor for an intestinal transplant. The rearrangement joins TRBV21-1 to TRBJ2-7. TRBV21-1 is a pseudogene segment. Specimen: unstimulated CD4+ T cells sorted from spleen or lymph node cells, collected before transplant. For the CDR3, the DNA is TGTGCCAGCAGCAAAGTTGGGGGTGACTTC. It codes for CASSKVGGDF.